The entry below describes one T cell receptor beta chain. Only one count was recorded for this clonotype. Its antigen target is currently unknown. The junction departs from the called germline gene at one end, perhaps through a read error. This sample is part of a study of tumor and adjacent non-tumor tissue in lung cancer (dated by TCRdb to the late 2010s). Study-wide context: The cohort included some twelve adenocarcinoma, 2 squamous cell carcinoma and 1 small cell lung cancer patients. The study compared bulk TCRbeta repertoires between lung tumor tissue and matched distant non-tumor lung tissue from fewer than 19 lung cancer patients. Among the approximately 15 patients, ages ranged from about 30 to 80 years, around ten were men and 5 were women, and disease was TNM stage I to III. For each patient, one tumor sample and one normal lung sample were taken, giving approximately 33 paired specimens that underwent TCRbeta CDR3 sequencing. A total of approximately 130,000,000 productive TCRbeta reads were generated by sequencing, corresponding to an average of about 4.2 million reads per sample. The paper as a whole reports these results and caveats: Because peripheral blood was not sequenced, the blood TCRbeta repertoires of the lung cancer patients in the study went unexamined. With only approximately 16 patients in the cohort, the authors noted that larger samples and more detailed clinical data are needed. In normal lung, the top 100 clones accounted for a significantly larger cumulative share of the repertoire than in tumor tissue. Tumor tissue showed significantly higher TCR diversity (inverse Simpson) than normal lung tissue, at 431.37 vs 166.20 (P = 0.0075, Mann-Whitney U test). Neither the sequencing platform nor unique molecular identifiers are mentioned in the methods. Younger patients had significantly higher TCR diversity, and higher tumor TCR diversity was associated with shorter overall and disease-free survival.

RNA was extracted from bulk unsorted tissue and checked for quality with a NanoDrop ND-1000 and an Agilent 2100. Donors were newly diagnosed lung cancer patients admitted for thoracic surgery in China between August and November 2014, without prior chemotherapy. Patients with previous radiotherapy or chemotherapy, or with another concurrent cancer, were excluded from the study. Pieces of surgical tissue measuring roughly 1-2.2 cm3 were kept in RNAlater solution and held at -80 degrees C until needed. From cysteine to phenylalanine, the CDR3 is 16 amino acids long. The only DNA kept is the CDR3, 48 bases in frame from the first base. CDR1 and CDR2 (SGHAT, FQNNGV) derive from the germline V gene. Receptor amplification or capture employed multiplex PCR. For sequencing, an Illumina HiSeq 2500 was employed. Following protocols modified from ARM-PCR, the researchers constructed TCRbeta libraries through three rounds of nested PCR with primers (Table S4). Before sequencing, PCR products in the 200-500 bp range were cut out of the gel and cleaned up using the QIAquick gel extraction kit. As for how the authors treated the data: Trimmomatic was used to clean the reads, FLASH was used to merge the reads into complete CDR3 sequences, and MiTCR was used to assign the reads to V(D)J germline segments. VDJtools was used to compute clonal diversity as the inverse Simpson's index. In-frame sequences lacking a premature stop codon were counted as productive reads. TCRdb reprocessed the public reads (quality trimming at Q25 with fastp, clone calling with MiXCR) and kept in-frame beta chains. Here each entry gathers all rows of one CDR3 protein and keeps the most common genes and DNA. These V and J calls derive from TCRdb rather than the authors' analysis. The sample table contains about 110,000 distinct CDR3 sequences; only one count was recorded for approximately 87% of them. The top ten constitute roughly 20% of the sample.

The V gene is TRBV11-2 and the J gene is TRBJ2-2; TRBD1 could be the D gene, as 5 bases match. Sequencing was carried out using lung tumor tissue. The sequence came from a man between 65 and 79 years old with non-small cell lung cancer. The CDR3 protein: CASSLMGTGVAGELFF. The DNA sequence is as follows: TGTGCAAGCAGCTTAATGGGCACAGGAGTTGCCGGGGAGCTGTTTTTT.